This record concerns one TCR beta chain sequence. Its antigen is currently unknown. All the patients suffered relapse after autologous stem cell transplantation, and brentuximab vedotin exposure differed. This sample was taken from a study of PD-1 blockade in classical Hodgkin lymphoma. Study observations and caveats: When nivolumab was started under 1 year after ASCT, patients were excluded.

This table comes from immunoSEQ multiplex PCR, and its TCRdb copy is limited to in-frame clones, with some not included. In the table there are approximately 51,000 clones, just under 75% of which are singletons. The receptor was isolated from a human donor with classical Hodgkin lymphoma. Sequencing was performed on peripheral blood mononuclear cells (PBMCs), taken before the second cycle of nivolumab.

The CDR3: CASMLPDRSPLHF. The CDR3, as DNA: TGTGCCAGCATGTTACCGGATCGGTCACCCCTCCACTTT. This rearrangement joins TRBV27 to TRBJ1-6; D remains unclear. There are 13 residues in the CDR3. Germline-derived CDR1 and CDR2 are MNHEY and SMNVEV (reference sequence). Trimming removed 7 bases from V and 10 bases from J, with 14 bases in between.